A single sample is the source of the 20 T cell receptor beta chains below, sequenced in a study of blood T cell repertoires in COVID-19. Produced via immunoSEQ multiplex PCR; TCRdb's table is partial and in-frame only. The sample contains approximately 300,000 clones, 80% to 95% of which appear only once. The material sequenced was peripheral blood. The receptors were sampled from a woman under 40 with COVID-19, enrolled during active disease.

The chain links TRBV12-5 to TRBJ2-1; 8 nucleotides match TRBD2. The ends lost 2 bases at V and 4 bases at J; junction bases unmatched: 4. CDR3 length equals 15 residues. The germline CDR1 and CDR2 sequences are LGHNT and FRNRAP. Written as DNA, the CDR3 is TGTGCTAGTGGTTTGTCCAGCGGGAGTTACAATGAGCAGTTCTTC. Its protein product is CASGLSSGSYNEQFF. Complete variable domain (other parts from reference TRBV12-5 and TRBJ2-1): DARVTQTPRHKVTEMGQEVTMRCQPILGHNTVFWYRQTMMQGLELLAYFRNRAPLDDSGMPKDRFSAEMPDATLATLKIQPSEPRDSAVYFCASGLSSGSYNEQFFGPGTRLTVL.

The chain has TRBV25-1 and TRBJ1-1, with D maybe TRBD1 (6 bases). CDR3 length: 13 residues. V was trimmed by 6 bases and J by 1 base, leaving 9 bases between them. Germline values: CDR1 MGHDK, CDR2 SYGVNS. CDR3 in DNA: TGTGCCAGCAGCCTGACAGGGAACACTGAAGCTTTCTTT. This codes for CASSLTGNTEAFF.

The CDR3 region is CSVEIRFYGYTF. In DNA form, the CDR3 reads TGCAGCGTTGAAATCCGTTTCTATGGCTACACCTTC. The chain is built from TRBV29-1 and TRBJ1-2; no firm D call. Germline assignment: CDR1 SQVTM and CDR2 ANQGSEA. Deletions cut 2 bases from V and 4 bases from J, with 8 bases between. The CDR3 covers 12 residues.

The rearrangement links TRBV5-1 to TRBJ1-4; D is possibly TRBD1 (6 bases). This CDR3 region has 15 residues. Trimming took off 0 bases at V and 8 bases at J, with 14 bases between the two ends. CDR1 and CDR2 (germline): SGHRS, YFSETQ. CDR3 loop: CASSLALQGGEKLFF. Here the CDR3 DNA reads TGCGCCAGCAGCTTGGCCTTACAGGGTGGAGAAAAACTGTTTTTT.

The chain carries TRBV5-1 and TRBJ1-1; 7 bases agree with TRBD1. The trim removed 4 bases at V and 0 bases at J, leaving 9 bases unmatched. There are 16 residues in the CDR3. Germline CDR1 reads SGHRS; CDR2 reads YFSETQ. As DNA, the CDR3 is TGCGCCAGCAGCAGGACCGGGACAGATTTGAACACTGAAGCTTTCTTT. Translating gives CASSRTGTDLNTEAFF.

The chain uses TRBV2 and TRBJ1-5; D not certain. With 6 bases removed from V and 3 bases from J, the gap between germline ends came to 18 bases. CDR1 is SNHLY and CDR2 is FYNNEI in the germline V gene. The CDR3 covers 16 residues. The DNA of the CDR3 is TGTGCCAGCAGGGGCGCCCGGAGGGTACCCAATCAGCCCCAGCATTTT. Its translation is CASRGARRVPNQPQHF.

The gene calls are TRBV4-1 and TRBJ2-7; 8 positions agree with TRBD1. Germline CDR1 and CDR2: MGHRA and YSYEKL. The CDR3 sequence is 15 residues long. Trimming at V came to 3 bases and at J to 3 bases, leaving 7 bases not matched to a gene. As DNA, the CDR3 is TGCGCCAGCAGCCAGCCAGGACAGGGCCGCTACGAGCAGTACTTC. This codes for CASSQPGQGRYEQYF.

The V and J genes are TRBV5-1 and TRBJ1-1, with 8 positions matching TRBD1. Germline lookup yields CDR1 SGHRS and CDR2 YFSETQ. V trimming: 7 bases; J trimming: 5 bases; junction bases outside the gene matches: 10. The CDR3 has 14 amino acids. CDR3 DNA: TGCGCCAGCTGTCCTACGAACAGGGGGACTGAAGCTTTCTTT. The encoded protein is CASCPTNRGTEAFF.

This clone was seen once. V usage is TRBV5-4 and J usage is TRBJ1-6; D remains ambiguous. V lost 4 bases to trimming and J lost 9 bases, with 11 bases between them. The CDR3 contains 13 residues. Looked up from germline, CDR1 is SGHNT and CDR2 is YYREEE (reference sequence). This chain's CDR3 is CASSAGRGSPLHF. As DNA, the CDR3 is TGTGCCAGCAGCGCTGGCCGAGGTTCACCCCTCCACTTT.

This clone was detected once. The V and J genes are TRBV6-5 and TRBJ1-5; no definite D call. Germline V CDR1 and CDR2: MNHEY, SVGAGI. Trimming shortened V by 6 bases and J by 4 bases, and 13 bases separated the two germline ends. The length of the CDR3 is 14 residues. CDR3 sequence reads: CASSPHSPNQPQHF. CDR3 in DNA: TGTGCCAGCAGCCCCCACAGCCCTAATCAGCCCCAGCATTTT.

The chain joins TRBV6-5 to TRBJ1-4; perhaps TRBD1 as D (6 bases). The V end was cut by 6 bases, the J end by 4 bases, with 12 bases between. Germline CDR1 and CDR2: MNHEY and SVGAGI. The CDR3 totals 14 residues. This CDR3 reads CASSRGRLNEKLFF. The CDR3 nucleotides read TGTGCCAGCAGCAGGGGACGCCTTAATGAAAAACTGTTTTTT.

On this clone: This could be a read error, since a much larger clone is one nucleotide away. This chain uses TRBV30 with TRBJ1-5; TRBD1 is a possible D gene (6 bases). The V and J ends lost 5 bases and 4 bases respectively, with 21 bases between them. This CDR3 spans 16 amino acids. Germline assignment: CDR1 GTSNPN and CDR2 SVGIG (reference sequence). The CDR3 reads CAWAPWGRTANQPQHF. For the CDR3, the DNA is TGTGCCTGGGCCCCGTGGGGCAGGACAGCAAATCAGCCCCAGCATTTT. Drawing the rest from reference TRBV30 and TRBJ1-5, the complete variable domain is SQTIHQWPATLVQPVGSPLSLECTVEGTSNPNLYWYRQAAGRGLQLLFYSVGIGQISSEVPQNLSASRPQDRQFILSSKKLLLSDSGFYLCAWAPWGRTANQPQHFGDGTRLSIL.

CDR3 coding DNA: TGTGCCATCAGTTCAGGGGTTGGTGAAGCTTTCTTT. Amino acids: CAISSGVGEAFF. The rearrangement uses TRBV10-3 and TRBJ1-1; a weak D match, TRBD1 (6 bases). CDR3 size: 12 residues. V was shortened by 5 bases and J by 7 bases, with 11 bases between the two germline ends. CDR1 and CDR2 (germline): ENHRY, SYGVKD.

This clone is a singleton in its sample. V gene TRBV19 combines with J gene TRBJ2-7; D is unresolved. Trimming cost V 5 bases and J 0 bases, with 11 bases left between them. Per the germline V gene, CDR1 is LNHDA and CDR2 is SQIVND (reference sequence). This CDR3 region has 14 residues. The CDR3 reads CASSSRSISYEQYF. DNA of the CDR3: TGTGCCAGTAGTTCACGGTCGATCTCCTACGAGCAGTACTTC.

This chain uses TRBV2 with TRBJ2-1; 11 bases agree with TRBD2. Germline assignment: CDR1 SNHLY and CDR2 FYNNEI. This CDR3 spans 14 amino acids. Unmatched junction bases numbered 8, after V lost 7 bases and J lost 9 bases. The CDR3 region is CASTASGRRFEQFF. The CDR3 coding sequence is TGTGCCAGCACGGCTAGCGGGAGGAGGTTTGAGCAGTTCTTC.

V gene TRBV13 combines with J gene TRBJ1-4; perhaps TRBD1 as D (6 bases). V shed 4 bases and J shed 5 bases, with 11 bases lying between them. Germline values: CDR1 PRHDT, CDR2 FYEKMQ (reference sequence). This CDR3 contains 14 residues. In DNA, the CDR3 is TGTGCCAGCAGCTCGACAGGTCTCAATGAAAAACTGTTTTTT. Amino acids: CASSSTGLNEKLFF.

This chain joins TRBV12-3 or TRBV12-4 and TRBJ2-7; tentative D call: TRBD1 (5 bases). CDR3 size: 13 residues. Trimming removed 8 bases at V and 3 bases at J, with 14 bases between. The CDR3 region has the DNA TGTGCCAGCGGGCCAAAAGGGGTCTACGAGCAGTACTTC. Translated: CASGPKGVYEQYF.

This clone was observed once. V usage is TRBV28 and J usage is TRBJ1-3; D is unresolved. The ends were cut back, 3 bases at V and 0 bases at J, with 3 bases in the middle. Germline-derived CDR1 and CDR2 are MDHEN and SYDVKM. The CDR3 is 13 amino acids. The CDR3 bases are TGTGCCAGCAGTTTCTTCTCTGGAAACACCATATATTTT. It encodes CASSFFSGNTIYF.

This chain uses TRBV6-1 with TRBJ2-1, with D perhaps matching TRBD1 (6 bases). The CDR3 spans 13 residues. With 1 base removed from V and 16 bases from J, the gap between germline ends came to 17 bases. CDR1 and CDR2 from the germline V gene are MNHNS and SASEGT. The CDR3 DNA is TGTGCCAGCAGTGAAGTAGGTGGAGACAGGCAATTCTTC. This translates into CASSEVGGDRQFF.

J is TRBJ1-5 and V is TRBV28; 7 bases map to TRBD1. Germline V gives CDR1 MDHEN, CDR2 SYDVKM. CDR3 length: 14 amino acids. V gave up 6 bases and J gave up 7 bases; unmatched junction bases: 9. The CDR3 loop reads CASRFSRGRQPQHF. The CDR3 nucleotides read TGTGCCAGCAGATTTTCCAGGGGGAGGCAGCCCCAGCATTTT. The full variable domain, completed using reference TRBV28 and TRBJ1-5, is DVKVTQSSRYLVKRTGEKVFLECVQDMDHENMFWYRQDPGLGLRLIYFSYDVKMKEKGDIPEGYSVSREKKERFSLILESASTNQTSMYLCASRFSRGRQPQHFGDGTRLSIL.